This TCR beta chain was recorded in a study of blood T cell repertoires in COVID-19. Study-level background: PBMCs, B-cell-depleted T cells, or T cells were the source of the cDNA or gDNA that made up the material.

CDR1 MNHEY and CDR2 SVGAGI come from the germline V gene. V lost 4 bases, J lost 6 bases, and 11 bases lay in between. The CDR3 has 13 residues. Assay: immunoSEQ multiplex PCR; the TCRdb copy retains only in-frame clones and omits some. The sample includes about 430,000 clones, around 89% of them seen just once. Sequenced: PBMCs or T cells enriched from blood (not recorded which). V is TRBV6-5 and J is TRBJ2-3; a weak D match, TRBD2 (6 bases). This receptor was taken from a woman aged 25-40 years with acute COVID-19. CDR3 nucleotide sequence: TGTGCCAGCAGTTGGAGGGGTTCGGATACGCAGTATTTT. Translated: CASSWRGSDTQYF.